The T cell receptor (beta chain) under discussion was sequenced for a study of Graves' ophthalmopathy and Graves' hyperthyroidism. Lactation, pregnancy, uncontrolled infections and other autoimmune diseases were all grounds for excluding patients. The CDR3 is made up of 15 amino acids. The trim removed 5 bases at V and 3 bases at J, leaving 9 bases unmatched. Per germline, CDR1 SEHNR and CDR2 FQNEAQ (reference sequence). This clonotype was detected a few times. Transcripts of RNA were the source for amplifying TCR beta CDR3 regions. Following a first-round RT-PCR that used HTBI primers, a second-round multiplex PCR was carried out. Using its own MiXCR run on the multiplex PCR reads, TCRdb lists one record per CDR3 protein. The sample yields hundreds of thousands of distinct CDR3 sequences, roughly 20% seen once.

This chain links TRBV7-9 with TRBJ2-7; 8 bases map to TRBD1. The specimen was peripheral blood. The TCR comes from a woman between 18 and 29 years old with stable Graves' hyperthyroidism. Some clones in this sample may be carry-over from other donors' samples. The CDR3 spells CASSPTGTGNYEQYF. In DNA, the CDR3 is TGTGCCAGCAGCCCCACCGGGACAGGTAACTACGAGCAGTACTTC.